The rows below give T cell receptor beta chains drawn from one sample of a study of OX40 agonist ivuxolimab in advanced cancers. Assay used: immunoSEQ multiplex PCR; TCRdb lists only in-frame clones, some missing. The sample shows some 40,000 clones, less than 95% of them seen only once. Specimen: CD4+ or CD8+ T cells sorted from blood, collected in a trial of the OX40 agonist ivuxolimab. These receptors were collected from an adult with an advanced solid tumor such as melanoma, head and neck, liver or kidney cancer. Both conserved end residues are part of each CDR3. Each record gives: V gene, J gene, D gene, clone size, CDR3 protein, CDR3 DNA. D genes are given only for firm matches. Only some rows state a clone size, as once, few, many or a class for expanded clones.

v_call: TRBV6-6
j_call: TRBJ2-4
d_call: .
clone_size: .
cdr3_aa: CASTADGKNIQYF
cdr3_nt: TGTGCCAGCACTGCGGATGGCAAAAACATTCAGTACTTC

v_call: TRBV19
j_call: TRBJ2-3
d_call: .
clone_size: .
cdr3_aa: CASSNLGPDTQYF
cdr3_nt: TGTGCCAGTAGTAATTTAGGGCCAGATACGCAGTATTTT

v_call: TRBV4-1
j_call: TRBJ2-1
d_call: TRBD1
clone_size: .
cdr3_aa: CASSHLGTGGASYNEQFF
cdr3_nt: TGCGCCAGCAGCCACCTGGGGACAGGGGGCGCGTCCTACAATGAGCAGTTCTTC

v_call: TRBV6-6
j_call: TRBJ2-3
d_call: .
clone_size: .
cdr3_aa: CASSYPGGAAHDTQYF
cdr3_nt: TGTGCCAGCAGTTACCCGGGCGGGGCGGCCCACGATACGCAGTATTTT

v_call: TRBV2
j_call: TRBJ2-7
d_call: .
clone_size: .
cdr3_aa: CASSELNSQYF
cdr3_nt: TGTGCCAGCAGTGAGCTTAATTCACAGTACTTC

v_call: TRBV7-9
j_call: TRBJ2-5
d_call: TRBD2
clone_size: .
cdr3_aa: CASSLSPGLAGWETQYF
cdr3_nt: TGTGCCAGCAGCTTATCACCGGGACTAGCGGGATGGGAGACCCAGTACTTC

v_call: TRBV10-1
j_call: TRBJ2-3
d_call: TRBD2
clone_size: .
cdr3_aa: CASSESILVAGVGTDTQYF
cdr3_nt: TGCGCCAGCAGTGAGTCGATTTTGGTAGCGGGAGTTGGCACAGATACGCAGTATTTT

v_call: TRBV29-1
j_call: TRBJ1-1
d_call: .
clone_size: few
cdr3_aa: CSVAQGHTEAFF
cdr3_nt: TGCAGCGTTGCCCAGGGGCACACTGAAGCTTTCTTT

v_call: TRBV15
j_call: TRBJ2-7
d_call: .
clone_size: .
cdr3_aa: CATSGLPGKSSYEQYF
cdr3_nt: TGTGCCACCAGCGGGTTACCGGGTAAGAGCTCCTACGAGCAGTACTTC

v_call: TRBV27
j_call: TRBJ2-7
d_call: .
clone_size: .
cdr3_aa: CASSSDTTYEQYF
cdr3_nt: TGTGCCAGCAGTTCAGACACAACCTACGAGCAGTACTTC

v_call: TRBV27
j_call: TRBJ2-3
d_call: TRBD1
clone_size: .
cdr3_aa: CASSRTGGRVDTQYF
cdr3_nt: TGTGCCAGCAGTAGGACAGGGGGCAGGGTAGATACGCAGTATTTT

v_call: TRBV7-9
j_call: TRBJ2-3
d_call: .
clone_size: .
cdr3_aa: CASSPVATDTQYF
cdr3_nt: TGTGCCAGCAGCCCCGTCGCCACAGATACGCAGTATTTT

v_call: TRBV5-6
j_call: TRBJ2-7
d_call: .
clone_size: .
cdr3_aa: CASSFGSSYEQYF
cdr3_nt: TGTGCCAGCAGCTTTGGCAGCTCCTACGAGCAGTACTTC

v_call: TRBV13
j_call: TRBJ2-3
d_call: TRBD1
clone_size: .
cdr3_aa: CASSPDRGRTDTQYF
cdr3_nt: TGTGCCAGCAGCCCCGACAGGGGGCGCACAGATACGCAGTATTTT

v_call: TRBV23-1
j_call: TRBJ2-7
d_call: .
clone_size: .
cdr3_aa: CAQDREPSYEQYF
cdr3_nt: TGCGCCCAAGACAGAGAACCTTCCTACGAGCAGTACTTC

v_call: TRBV4-1
j_call: TRBJ2-1
d_call: TRBD2
clone_size: .
cdr3_aa: CASRRTSGSNEQFF
cdr3_nt: TGCGCCAGCAGGCGGACTAGCGGGAGTAATGAGCAGTTCTTC

v_call: TRBV28
j_call: TRBJ1-2
d_call: .
clone_size: .
cdr3_aa: CASSLTAPMSTDGYTF
cdr3_nt: TGTGCCAGCAGTTTAACGGCACCGATGTCCACCGATGGCTACACCTTC

v_call: TRBV4-3
j_call: TRBJ1-2
d_call: .
clone_size: few
cdr3_aa: CASSQASQANYGYTF
cdr3_nt: TGCGCCAGCAGCCAAGCGTCACAAGCAAACTATGGCTACACCTTC

v_call: TRBV7-9
j_call: TRBJ2-3
d_call: .
clone_size: .
cdr3_aa: CASRDGTSDTQYF
cdr3_nt: TGTGCCAGCAGGGATGGGACTTCAGATACGCAGTATTTT

v_call: TRBV6-1
j_call: TRBJ1-3
d_call: .
clone_size: .
cdr3_aa: CASSAGPSGNTIYF
cdr3_nt: TGTGCCAGCAGCGCGGGGCCTTCTGGAAACACCATATATTTT

v_call: TRBV6-1
j_call: TRBJ2-7
d_call: .
clone_size: .
cdr3_aa: CAGRSASYEQYF
cdr3_nt: TGTGCCGGGAGATCAGCGTCCTACGAGCAGTACTTC

v_call: TRBV5-5
j_call: TRBJ2-4
d_call: TRBD2
clone_size: .
cdr3_aa: CASSVLLAGVDIQYF
cdr3_nt: TGTGCCAGCAGCGTCCTTCTAGCGGGAGTTGACATTCAGTACTTC

v_call: TRBV5-4
j_call: TRBJ2-1
d_call: TRBD2
clone_size: .
cdr3_aa: CASSPEASGSSLEQFF
cdr3_nt: TGTGCCAGCAGCCCGGAAGCTAGCGGGAGTAGCCTTGAGCAGTTCTTC

v_call: TRBV27
j_call: TRBJ2-3
d_call: .
clone_size: .
cdr3_aa: CASSPTTASTDTQYF
cdr3_nt: TGTGCCAGCAGTCCTACAACTGCTAGCACAGATACGCAGTATTTT

v_call: TRBV30
j_call: TRBJ2-2
d_call: .
clone_size: .
cdr3_aa: CAWRADPGELFF
cdr3_nt: TGTGCCTGGAGGGCAGATCCCGGGGAGCTGTTTTTT

v_call: TRBV19
j_call: TRBJ2-5
d_call: .
clone_size: .
cdr3_aa: CASSTREYGETQYF
cdr3_nt: TGTGCCAGTAGTACCCGGGAGTATGGAGAGACCCAGTACTTC

v_call: TRBV5-6
j_call: TRBJ1-5
d_call: TRBD1
clone_size: .
cdr3_aa: CASSATGVMGQPQHF
cdr3_nt: TGTGCCAGCAGCGCGACAGGGGTAATGGGTCAGCCCCAGCATTTT

v_call: TRBV28
j_call: TRBJ1-2
d_call: .
clone_size: .
cdr3_aa: CASSLRYGGAQDYGYTF
cdr3_nt: TGTGCCAGCAGTTTAAGGTACGGGGGCGCACAGGACTATGGCTACACCTTC

v_call: TRBV7-9
j_call: TRBJ1-1
d_call: .
clone_size: .
cdr3_aa: CASSLVLLGTEAFF
cdr3_nt: TGTGCCAGCAGCTTGGTGCTCTTGGGCACTGAAGCTTTCTTT

v_call: TRBV4-2
j_call: TRBJ1-2
d_call: .
clone_size: .
cdr3_aa: CASSQEIPVHGYTF
cdr3_nt: TGTGCCAGCAGCCAAGAAATCCCGGTCCATGGCTACACCTTC

v_call: TRBV7-9
j_call: TRBJ2-1
d_call: .
clone_size: .
cdr3_aa: CASSLGDHEQFF
cdr3_nt: TGTGCCAGCAGCTTAGGTGACCATGAGCAGTTCTTC

v_call: TRBV28
j_call: TRBJ2-7
d_call: TRBD2
clone_size: .
cdr3_aa: CASSLGREGERYYEQYF
cdr3_nt: TGTGCCAGCAGTTTGGGGCGGGAGGGGGAGAGGTACTACGAGCAGTACTTC

v_call: TRBV30
j_call: TRBJ2-7
d_call: TRBD2
clone_size: .
cdr3_aa: CAWSALSGRPYEQYF
cdr3_nt: TGTGCCTGGAGTGCCCTGAGCGGGAGACCCTACGAGCAGTACTTC

v_call: TRBV9
j_call: TRBJ1-3
d_call: TRBD1
clone_size: .
cdr3_aa: CASSPTGVNTIYF
cdr3_nt: TGTGCCAGCAGCCCGACAGGGGTAAACACCATATATTTT